Given below is one TCR beta chain in context. The data originate from a study of CD8 T cells in Susac syndrome. The RNA, about 0.45 to 1 ug, was put through reverse transcription using random hexamers. Using its own MiXCR run on the immunoSEQ multiplex PCR reads, TCRdb lists one record per CDR3 protein. The sample includes 200,000 to 250,000 distinct CDR3 sequences, around nine tenths of them seen just once. Germline V CDR1 and CDR2: MNHEY, SMNVEV (reference sequence). CDR3 length: 17 residues. Trimming removed 5 bases at V and 1 base at J, with 20 bases between. The TCR was taken from a human donor with multiple sclerosis. The source material was CD8+ T cells from PBMCs. The rearrangement joins TRBV27 to TRBJ1-1; a weak D match, TRBD1 (6 bases). CDR3 sequence reads: CASSPTGTRGWNTEAFF. CDR3 nucleotide sequence: TGTGCCAGCAGTCCAACCGGGACAAGAGGGTGGAACACTGAAGCTTTCTTT.